The 23 T cell receptor beta chains reported below all come from one sample, sequenced in a study of blood T cell repertoires in COVID-19. Measured with immunoSEQ multiplex PCR; TCRdb has only the in-frame clones, and not every one. The sample lists a few hundred thousand clones, approximately 85% occurring once. Sequencing was performed on PBMCs or T cells enriched from blood (not recorded which). The receptors here all came from a man aged 25-40 years who had recovered from COVID-19.

The chain joins TRBV9 to TRBJ2-1; D is ambiguous. CDR1 SGDLS and CDR2 YYNGEE come from the germline V gene. V shed 0 bases and J shed 2 bases, with 9 bases lying between them. The CDR3 runs to 15 residues. CDR3 nucleotides: TGTGCCAGCAGCGTAGCCGGTCCGACCTACAATGAGCAGTTCTTC. Encoded protein: CASSVAGPTYNEQFF. Variable domain in full (rest from reference TRBV9 and TRBJ2-1): DSGVTQTPKHLITATGQRVTLRCSPRSGDLSVYWYQQSLDQGLQFLIQYYNGEERAKGNILERFSAQQFPDLHSELNLSSLELGDSALYFCASSVAGPTYNEQFFGPGTRLTVL.

The CDR3 region is CAWIRGRVANTEAFF. The CDR3 bases are TGTGCCTGGATCCGTGGCAGGGTCGCGAACACTGAAGCTTTCTTT. V gene TRBV30 combines with J gene TRBJ1-1, with TRBD1 as a possible D gene (5 bases). The germline V gene has CDR1 GTSNPN and CDR2 SVGIG (reference sequence). This CDR3 spans 15 amino acids. Trimming shortened V by 4 bases and J by 1 base, and 16 bases separated the two germline ends.

This clone showed up just once. This chain links TRBV9 with TRBJ1-2; 11 positions agree with TRBD1. The CDR3 runs to 16 residues. From germline, CDR1 is SGDLS and CDR2 YYNGEE. V shed 0 bases and J 4 bases; nucleotides not matched to a gene: 5. CDR3 in DNA: TGTGCCAGCAGCGTAGGGACAGGGGGCGCGGGCTATGGCTACACCTTC. Encoded protein: CASSVGTGGAGYGYTF.

The chain combines TRBV3-1 (or the pseudogene TRBV3-2) with TRBJ1-4, with D maybe TRBD1 (5 bases). Germline V lookup: CDR1 LGHDT, CDR2 YNNKEL (reference sequence). Trimming took off 4 bases at V and 0 bases at J, with 18 bases between the two ends. The CDR3 runs to 18 residues. The CDR3 spells CASSLLRGAKATNEKLFF. CDR3 coding DNA: TGTGCCAGCAGCCTATTAAGGGGTGCGAAGGCAACTAATGAAAAACTGTTTTTT.

This clone has a handful of counts. The chain is built from TRBV2 and TRBJ1-3; 8 bases map to TRBD1. Germline CDR1 is SNHLY and CDR2 is FYNNEI. Trimming cost V 3 bases and J 4 bases; bases outside gene matches: 2. CDR3 length equals 14 residues. The DNA for the CDR3 is TGTGCCAGCAGTGAGTGGGACAGGGGAAACACCATATATTTT. Translated, it gives CASSEWDRGNTIYF.

The chain combines TRBV5-1 with TRBJ2-3; D remains ambiguous. The CDR3 extends over 12 amino acids. Per the germline V gene, CDR1 is SGHRS and CDR2 is YFSETQ. Trimming took 4 bases from V and 5 from J, leaving 8 bases between them. For the CDR3, the DNA is TGCGCCAGCAGCCTTTTTGTAGATACGCAGTATTTT. It is translated as CASSLFVDTQYF.

The chain links TRBV18 to TRBJ2-5; no firm D call. The CDR3 totals 15 residues. Germline loops: CDR1 KGHSH, CDR2 LQKENI. Trimming took 0 bases from V and 2 from J, leaving 10 bases between them. Here the CDR3 DNA reads TGTGCCAGCTCACCACCGATCCAGATTCAAGAGACCCAGTACTTC. Its protein product is CASSPPIQIQETQYF.

V usage is TRBV4-2 and J usage is TRBJ1-2; no reliable D call. The CDR3 sequence is 14 residues long. CDR1 LGHNA and CDR2 YNFKEQ come from the germline V gene. V gave up 0 bases and J gave up 8 bases, with 13 bases separating them. This chain's CDR3 is CASSQESIGVGYTF. The CDR3 region has the DNA TGTGCCAGCAGCCAAGAGAGTATCGGGGTCGGCTACACCTTC.

This clone was picked up one time. Here the CDR3 DNA reads TGTGCCAGCATCATAACTGGTAGCGGCCAGGAGACCCAGTACTTC. Amino acids: CASIITGSGQETQYF. The chain couples TRBV5-6 to TRBJ2-5; maybe TRBD2 (6 bases). Between the trimmed V and J ends, which lost 6 bases and 5 bases, there was a span of 20 bases. The V gene's germline CDR1 is SGHDT and CDR2 YYEEEE. The CDR3 totals 15 residues.

This clone was detected once. The chain links TRBV19 to TRBJ2-2; D perhaps matches TRBD1 (5 bases). Germline CDR1 LNHDA, CDR2 SQIVND (reference sequence). This CDR3 is 17 amino acids long. V gave up 6 bases and J gave up 4 bases, with 21 bases separating them. The CDR3 spells CASSSPPGRVVTGELFF. Here the CDR3 DNA reads TGTGCCAGTAGCTCCCCACCGGGCAGGGTGGTCACCGGGGAGCTGTTTTTT.

This chain connects TRBV11-1 to TRBJ2-1, with 8 bases that match TRBD2. Per the germline V gene, CDR1 is SGHAT and CDR2 is FQDESV (reference sequence). After removal of 3 bases from V and 9 bases from J, the junction contained 10 bases not matched to a gene. The length of the CDR3 is 15 residues. CDR3 nucleotide sequence: TGTGCCAGCAGCTTTTCCGGGACTAGAGTTAGTGAGCAGTTCTTC. It is translated as CASSFSGTRVSEQFF.

This chain uses TRBV15 with TRBJ1-1; no definite D call. V dropped 2 bases and J dropped 5 bases, with 15 bases sitting between them. The germline V gene encodes CDR1 LNHNV and CDR2 YYDKDF (reference sequence). The CDR3 runs to 15 residues. The CDR3 protein is CATSRPEARGTEAFF. The CDR3 DNA sequence: TGTGCCACCAGCAGACCAGAGGCTCGTGGTACTGAAGCTTTCTTT. Variable domain in full (rest from reference TRBV15 and TRBJ1-1): DAMVIQNPRYQVTQFGKPVTLSCSQTLNHNVMYWYQQKSSQAPKLLFHYYDKDFNNEADTPDNFQSRRPNTSFCFLDIRSPGLGDTAMYLCATSRPEARGTEAFFGQGTRLTVV.

V gene TRBV7-9 combines with J gene TRBJ2-2, with a tentative D call TRBD2 (6 bases). CDR3 length: 13 residues. The germline V and J ends were trimmed by 6 bases and 6 bases, with 11 bases remaining between them. Per the germline V gene, CDR1 is SEHNR and CDR2 is FQNEAQ (reference sequence). Here the CDR3 DNA reads TGTGCCAGCAGTCAACCGGGAGCCGGGGAGCTGTTTTTT. It is translated as CASSQPGAGELFF.

V and J are TRBV29-1 and TRBJ1-1; D not certain. The CDR3 length is 12 residues. Germline V lookup: CDR1 SQVTM, CDR2 ANQGSEA. Trimming took off 1 base at V and 8 bases at J, with 11 bases between the two ends. CDR3 sequence reads: CSVEGGRGEAFF. The CDR3 DNA follows: TGCAGCGTTGAAGGGGGTCGCGGGGAAGCTTTCTTT. The complete variable domain, with remaining parts taken from reference TRBV29-1 and TRBJ1-1, reads SAVISQKPSRDICQRGTSLTIQCQVDSQVTMMFWYRQQPGQSLTLIATANQGSEATYESGFVIDKFPISRPNLTFSTLTVSNMSPEDSSIYLCSVEGGRGEAFFGQGTRLTVV.

V and J are TRBV4-3 and TRBJ2-5; D is uncertain. The V end was cut by 1 base, the J end by 2 bases, with 5 bases between. Germline V lookup: CDR1 LGHNA, CDR2 YSLEER. The CDR3 spans 13 residues. The DNA for the CDR3 is TGCGCCAGCAGCCAAGGGCTTCAAGAGACCCAGTACTTC. Protein product: CASSQGLQETQYF.

The chain is built from TRBV2 and TRBJ2-1; perhaps TRBD2 as D (5 bases). This CDR3 comprises 15 residues. CDR1 is SNHLY, CDR2 FYNNEI, per germline. V dropped 6 bases and J dropped 7 bases, with 19 bases sitting between them. The CDR3 here is CASRGDGAVLNEQFF. The CDR3 DNA is TGTGCCAGCAGAGGAGATGGAGCGGTCTTGAATGAGCAGTTCTTC. The variable domain in full, with the rest retrieved from reference TRBV2 and TRBJ2-1, is EPEVTQTPSHQVTQMGQEVILRCVPISNHLYFYWYRQILGQKVEFLVSFYNNEISEKSEIFDDQFSVERPDGSNFTLKIRSTKLEDSAMYFCASRGDGAVLNEQFFGPGTRLTVL.

The chain links TRBV30 to TRBJ2-3; 9 bases agree with TRBD1. The germline V gene encodes CDR1 GTSNPN and CDR2 SVGIG (reference sequence). Losses at the gene ends were 1 base for V and 4 bases for J; bases not matched to a gene: 9. The CDR3 runs to 16 residues. CDR3: CAWSGRGTGRSDTQYF. CDR3 nucleotides: TGTGCCTGGAGTGGCCGCGGGACAGGGAGGTCAGATACGCAGTATTTT.

The chain is built from TRBV7-9 and TRBJ2-1; perhaps TRBD1 as D (6 bases). Germline V gives CDR1 SEHNR, CDR2 FQNEAQ (reference sequence). With 5 bases removed from V and 1 base from J, the gap between germline ends came to 15 bases. The CDR3 length is 16 residues. CDR3 loop: CASSGKGVLSYNEQFF. CDR3 coding DNA: TGTGCCAGCAGCGGGAAGGGGGTGTTATCCTACAATGAGCAGTTCTTC.

The V call is TRBV1, the J call TRBJ2-3; the table's D call TRBD1 went unverified against the DNA. TRBV1 is described as a pseudogene. The CDR3 has 18 residues. In nucleotides, the CDR3 is TGCACCAGCAGCCAAGCCCCACAGCGAAGGGGTGGCACAGATACGCAGTATTTT. This sequence encodes CTSSQAPQRRGGTDTQYF.

The gene calls are TRBV11-2 and TRBJ2-5; D unresolved. The germline V gene encodes CDR1 SGHAT and CDR2 FQNNGV. This CDR3 is built from 14 residues. V shed 5 bases and J shed 4 bases, with 14 bases lying between them. CDR3 in amino acids: CASSPGLSGETQYF. The CDR3 region has the DNA TGTGCCAGCAGCCCCGGCCTGTCAGGAGAGACCCAGTACTTC.

The chain couples TRBV27 to TRBJ1-5, with TRBD1 matching 7 bases. The CDR3 consists of 15 residues. Germline V gives CDR1 MNHEY, CDR2 SMNVEV (reference sequence). The V gene end was trimmed by 6 bases and the J gene end by 0 bases; junction bases not matched to a gene: 5. This CDR3 is CASSRTGDSNQPQHF. For the CDR3, the DNA is TGTGCCAGCAGCCGGACAGGTGATAGCAATCAGCCCCAGCATTTT.

The chain carries TRBV24-1 and TRBJ2-1, with 9 bases lining up with TRBD2. The ends lost 4 bases at V and 9 bases at J; junction bases unmatched: 6. The CDR3 has 14 residues. CDR1 is KGHDR, CDR2 SFDVKD, per germline. DNA for the CDR3: TGTGCCACCAGTGAATTGGGACTAGCTGGTGAGCAGTTCTTC. This encodes CATSELGLAGEQFF.

The genes are TRBV5-1 and TRBJ2-3; TRBD2 matches 11 bases. This CDR3 is 16 amino acids long. Trimming at V came to 3 bases and at J to 4 bases, leaving 7 bases not matched to a gene. Per the germline V gene, CDR1 is SGHRS and CDR2 is YFSETQ. The CDR3 reads CASSSPPGLAADTQYF. The CDR3 DNA is TGCGCCAGCAGCTCCCCGCCGGGACTAGCGGCAGATACGCAGTATTTT. The entire variable domain, with the rest obtained from reference TRBV5-1 and TRBJ2-3, is as follows: KAGVTQTPRYLIKTRGQQVTLSCSPISGHRSVSWYQQTPGQGLQFLFEYFSETQRNKGNFPGRFSGRQFSNSRSEMNVSTLELGDSALYLCASSSPPGLAADTQYFGPGTRLTVL.